This T cell receptor (beta chain) was obtained from a study of T cell responses to AZD1222 COVID-19 vaccine. The V end was cut by 0 bases, the J end by 4 bases, with 21 bases between. The CDR3 is 18 amino acids. CDR1 LGHNA and CDR2 YNFKEQ come from the germline V gene. Profiled with immunoSEQ multiplex PCR; TCRdb holds only in-frame clones, not every one. The data hold some 64,000 clones, with roughly 84% observed a single time. Study-wide points: Reportedly, close to half of spike-specific TCRs are directed against unmutated variant regions. Repertoire sampling occurred only after the peak T cell response. Most donors were white British and more were female, and clonal diversity was possibly underestimated.

A note on this clone: Antigen: not known.

The J gene is TRBJ2-5, the V gene TRBV4-2; possible D gene TRBD1, 7 bases. Here the sequenced sample was peripheral blood, taken on day 0 of AZD1222 vaccination. The clonotype originates from an adult in good health. Written as DNA, the CDR3 is TGTGCCAGCAGCCAAGACTGGGGGGACAGCCTAGCAAGAGAGACCCAGTACTTC. This encodes CASSQDWGDSLARETQYF.